This entry features one T cell receptor (beta chain) sequence. Its specificity is not known. This entry is derived from a study of tumor and adjacent non-tumor tissue in lung cancer. Study in general: Histology: around 13 adenocarcinoma, a couple of squamous cell carcinoma, 1 small cell lung cancer. Broader study findings: Tumor tissue had significantly higher TCR diversity than normal lung. Normal lung showed higher cumulative top 100 clone frequency than tumor.

Per germline, CDR1 LGHNA and CDR2 YSLEER. The CDR3 spans 13 residues. V was trimmed by 3 bases and J by 8 bases, leaving 14 bases between them. This sample's RNA came from whole unsorted tissue. Newly diagnosed lung cancer patients had thoracic surgery in China, August–late 2014, without prior chemotherapy. Three rounds of nested PCR, following a modified ARM-PCR protocol, produced the TCRbeta library. Each CDR3 protein gets one entry after TCRdb re-called the multiplex PCR reads with MiXCR. The sample yields over 100,000 distinct CDR3 sequences, approximately 82% seen once. The sequencing sample was made of lung tumor tissue. The rearrangement uses TRBV4-3 and TRBJ2-7; perhaps TRBD1 as D (5 bases). The receptor comes from a woman aged 60-75 years with non-small cell lung cancer. The CDR3 sequence is CASSHGARYKQYF. In DNA, the CDR3 is TGCGCCAGCAGCCATGGGGCGAGGTACAAGCAGTACTTC.